The rows below give T cell receptor beta chains drawn from one sample of a study of OX40 agonist ivuxolimab in advanced cancers. Method: immunoSEQ multiplex PCR; TCRdb's copy keeps in-frame clones and lacks some. The table lists 60,000 or so clones, roughly 86% of them singletons. Sequencing was performed on CD4+ or CD8+ T cells sorted from blood, taken in a trial of the OX40 agonist ivuxolimab. The receptors were gathered from an adult with an advanced solid tumor such as melanoma, head and neck, liver or kidney cancer. Both conserved end residues are part of each CDR3. D genes are given only for firm matches. Size values are once, few and many counts, or a class for expanded clones, and some rows have none.

TRBV27	-	TRBJ2-7	16	-	CASSLKSPFAGYEQYF	TGTGCCAGCAGTTTAAAATCTCCATTTGCTGGGTACGAGCAGTACTTC
TRBV7-8	-	TRBJ2-3	15	-	CASSNAYRVGRTQYF	TGTGCCAGCAGCAACGCCTACAGGGTGGGGAGGACGCAGTATTTT
TRBV11-2	few	TRBJ2-5	13	-	CASSGGLEETQYF	TGTGCCAGCAGCGGGGGACTCGAAGAGACCCAGTACTTC
TRBV4-1	once	TRBJ2-1	18	TRBD1	CASSQANLGTGNYNEQFF	TGCGCCAGCAGCCAAGCTAACCTCGGGACAGGCAATTACAATGAGCAGTTCTTC
TRBV6-5	-	TRBJ1-4	14	-	CVSRRRTHNEKLFF	TGTGTCAGCAGACGACGGACCCATAATGAAAAACTGTTTTTT
TRBV5-6	few	TRBJ1-6	16	-	CASSIRDGGPEGPLHF	TGTGCCAGCAGCATCCGGGACGGCGGGCCAGAGGGACCCCTCCACTTT
TRBV29-1	-	TRBJ1-1	10	-	CSVTNTEAFF	TGCAGCGTCACTAACACTGAAGCTTTCTTT
TRBV5-4	once	TRBJ2-1	14	TRBD2	CASSWGLGYNEQFF	TGTGCCAGCAGCTGGGGACTAGGCTACAATGAGCAGTTCTTC
TRBV10-3	-	TRBJ2-3	17	TRBD2	CAISEATSGGSTDTQYF	TGTGCCATCAGTGAAGCGACTAGCGGGGGGAGCACAGATACGCAGTATTTT
TRBV5-1	-	TRBJ1-2	13	TRBD1	CASSGQGDYGYTF	TGCGCCAGCAGCGGACAGGGGGACTATGGCTACACCTTC
TRBV5-8	-	TRBJ2-1	17	TRBD2	CASSLALAGVTYNEQFF	TGTGCCAGCAGCTTGGCCCTAGCGGGGGTCACCTACAATGAGCAGTTCTTC
TRBV6-5	-	TRBJ1-4	12	-	CASSPLNEKLFF	TGTGCCAGCAGCCCCCTAAATGAAAAACTGTTTTTT
TRBV4-2	-	TRBJ2-1	16	TRBD2	CASSQQTSGGGKEQFF	TGTGCCAGCAGCCAACAAACTAGCGGGGGCGGCAAGGAGCAGTTCTTC
TRBV18	-	TRBJ2-7	17	-	CASSPFGAGYPSYEQYF	TGTGCCAGCTCACCATTTGGGGCGGGTTACCCCTCCTACGAGCAGTACTTC
TRBV19	-	TRBJ2-5	12	-	CASSIQRETQYF	TGTGCCAGTAGTATTCAACGGGAGACCCAGTACTTC
TRBV5-1	few	TRBJ2-1	14	TRBD2	CASSERGGRNEQFF	TGCGCCAGCAGCGAGCGGGGGGGCCGCAATGAGCAGTTCTTC
TRBV5-1	-	TRBJ2-2	16	TRBD2	CASNPRGASNTGELFF	TGCGCCAGCAACCCGCGGGGGGCTTCGAACACCGGGGAGCTGTTTTTT
TRBV7-8	once	TRBJ2-7	16	TRBD1	CASSGGTGDDPYEQYF	TGTGCCAGCAGCGGGGGTACAGGGGACGACCCCTACGAGCAGTACTTC
TRBV6-1	-	TRBJ2-7	14	TRBD2	CASTAGGVSYEQYF	TGTGCCAGCACAGCGGGGGGGGTGTCCTACGAGCAGTACTTC
TRBV6-5	-	TRBJ1-2	14	TRBD1	CASSYSDRGYGYTF	TGTGCCAGCAGTTACTCTGACAGGGGGTATGGCTACACCTTC
TRBV15	-	TRBJ2-1	19	-	CATSRDVVATKSSYNEQFF	TGTGCCACCAGCAGAGATGTCGTTGCGACAAAGAGCTCCTACAATGAGCAGTTCTTC
TRBV25-1	-	TRBJ1-6	16	-	CASSAPDSSYNSPLHF	TGTGCCAGCAGTGCCCCGGATAGCTCCTATAATTCACCCCTCCACTTT
TRBV5-4	-	TRBJ2-5	13	-	CASSRDFGETQYF	TGTGCCAGCAGCCGGGACTTCGGTGAGACCCAGTACTTC
TRBV19	once	TRBJ2-7	16	TRBD2	CASSIFPRTSGNEQYF	TGTGCCAGTAGTATCTTTCCTAGGACTAGCGGCAACGAGCAGTACTTC
TRBV6-1	-	TRBJ1-5	15	-	CASSEALNSNQPQHF	TGTGCCAGCAGTGAAGCGCTAAATAGCAATCAGCCCCAGCATTTT
TRBV29-1	-	TRBJ1-2	11	TRBD1	CSAGTGDGYTF	TGCAGCGCGGGGACAGGGGATGGCTACACCTTC
TRBV30	-	TRBJ2-7	16	-	CAWSVFGGTSRHEQYF	TGTGCCTGGAGTGTATTTGGAGGGACATCTAGGCACGAGCAGTACTTC
TRBV7-2	-	TRBJ2-3	15	TRBD2	CASSLGGGGTDTQYF	TGTGCCAGCAGCTTAGGCGGGGGTGGCACAGATACGCAGTATTTT
TRBV6-1	-	TRBJ1-2	12	-	CASSDRNYGYTF	TGTGCCAGCAGTGACAGGAACTATGGCTACACCTTC